The clone carrying this T cell receptor (beta chain) was observed a few times. Its antigen is unidentified. Sequenced by immunoSEQ multiplex PCR; TCRdb stores in-frame clones only, minus some. The sample has around 25,000 clones, approximately 86% seen once. This CDR3 has 14 amino acids. Germline V gene data show CDR1 as MNHEY and CDR2 as SMNVEV (reference sequence). Deletions cut 6 bases from V and 5 bases from J, with 16 bases between. The data originate from a study of T cells in localized non-small cell lung cancer. Study findings and constraints: Adjacent lung exhibited a median of around 60 among the 100 most abundant tumor clones. Overall survival was longer when the density of T cells in the blood was higher. Adjacent uninvolved lung had the highest clonality, suggesting focused antigen responses. Only one tumor region was sequenced, so heterogeneity remains possible.

The input for sequencing was peripheral blood, taken before any cancer treatment. The TCR was taken from a female donor over 55 with stage I lung adenocarcinoma. J is TRBJ1-2 and V is TRBV27, with a weak D call TRBD1 (5 bases). The CDR3 bases are TGTGCCAGCAGCCGGGCGGGGACCCTTTATGGCTACACCTTC. This sequence encodes CASSRAGTLYGYTF.